This T cell receptor (beta chain) was retrieved from a study of early T cells in non-severe SARS-CoV-2 infection. Whole-study context: Sequencing of unsorted whole blood was done on bulk RNA, leaving chains unpaired.

Unique molecular identifiers (one per individual cDNA molecule) were attached. TCRdb reprocessed the 5' RACE reads via MiXCR and lists one record per CDR3 protein. Here the sample spans 83,000 or so distinct CDR3 sequences, 10% being singletons. V was pared by 0 bases and J by 8 bases, with 7 bases of the junction left unmatched. CDR1 and CDR2 (germline): DFQATT, SNEGSKA (reference sequence). The CDR3 totals 15 residues. This clonotype was seen more than once but under ten times. Its antigen is unidentified. The study, taken as a whole, reports: Sequences matched to VDJdb favored anti-spike CD8 responses, while private and CD4 specificities were missed.

The clonotype was recovered from an adult who was a healthcare worker with PCR-confirmed SARS-CoV-2 infection or an uninfected control (not recorded which). The gene calls are TRBV20-1 and TRBJ2-1, with 10 nucleotides matching TRBD2. Sequencing was performed on whole blood, taken at baseline. The CDR3 DNA is TGCAGTGCTAGAGACCCCAGCGGGGGGGTGGATGAGCAGTTCTTC. Protein: CSARDPSGGVDEQFF.